A single sample gave rise to the 16 T cell receptor beta chains below, sequenced in a study of blood T cell repertoires in COVID-19. Assay used: immunoSEQ multiplex PCR; TCRdb lists only in-frame clones, some missing. Of about 90,000 clones listed, about 75% are singletons. Sequencing input: peripheral blood. The receptors derive from a woman older than 75 with acute or convalescent COVID-19.

In this sample, this clone turned up a few times. This sequence joins TRBV9 and TRBJ1-2, with a weak D call TRBD1 (5 bases). V lost 5 bases and J 4 bases, leaving 15 bases between the germline ends. The CDR3 spans 14 residues. Germline V gene sequence: CDR1 SGDLS, CDR2 YYNGEE. The CDR3 coding sequence is TGTGCCAGCAGACCCAGGGAGGCCTCCTATGGCTACACCTTC. Its protein is CASRPREASYGYTF.

Only a few counts were recorded for this clone. V and J are TRBV4-1 and TRBJ2-3; D perhaps matches TRBD1 (6 bases). Germline assignment: CDR1 MGHRA and CDR2 YSYEKL. The CDR3 has 14 amino acids. V was cut by 0 bases and J by 6 bases, with 10 bases left in between. The CDR3 bases are TGCGCCAGCAGCCAAGAGGGGGCGGATGATACGCAGTATTTT. Translation: CASSQEGADDTQYF.

The V gene is TRBV12-5, the J gene TRBJ1-5; D gene uncertain. Trimming removed 6 bases at V and 0 bases at J, with 6 bases between. Looked up from germline, CDR1 is LGHNT and CDR2 is FRNRAP. The CDR3 covers 13 residues. The CDR3 DNA follows: TGTGCTAGTGGGCGGGATAGCAATCAGCCCCAGCATTTT. Its translation is CASGRDSNQPQHF.

The chain is built from TRBV6-5 and TRBJ2-1; 9 positions agree with TRBD2. Trimming took 4 bases from V and 5 from J; bases not matched to a gene: 9. Germline CDR1 reads MNHEY; CDR2 reads SVGAGI. The CDR3 extends over 16 amino acids. Written as DNA, the CDR3 is TGTGCCAGCAGTTCTAGAAGCCCTAGCGGGGACAATGAGCAGTTCTTC. Its protein is CASSSRSPSGDNEQFF.

The rearrangement links TRBV7-8 to TRBJ1-1, with D hard to call. Germline V gene data show CDR1 as SGHVS and CDR2 as FQNEAQ. The V end was cut by 1 base, the J end by 0 bases, with 6 bases between. The CDR3 totals 14 residues. CDR3 sequence (DNA): TGTGCCAGCAGCTTAGAGAGGGTGAACACTGAAGCTTTCTTT. This encodes CASSLERVNTEAFF. Supplemented by reference TRBV7-8 and TRBJ1-1, the full variable domain reads GAGVSQSPRYKVAKRGQDVALRCDPISGHVSLFWYQQALGQGPEFLTYFQNEAQLDKSGLPSDRFFAERPEGSVSTLKIQRTQQEDSAVYLCASSLERVNTEAFFGQGTRLTVV.

The rearrangement uses TRBV9 and TRBJ2-7, with D possibly being TRBD2 (5 bases). This CDR3 contains 14 residues. Deletions cut 4 bases from V and 0 bases from J, with 11 bases between. Germline CDR1 SGDLS, CDR2 YYNGEE. The CDR3 here is CASSPGLLSYEQYF. The CDR3 DNA reads TGTGCCAGCAGCCCCGGACTCCTCTCCTACGAGCAGTACTTC.

The rearrangement links TRBV5-5 to TRBJ2-7; D call uncertain. This CDR3 has 13 residues. V was trimmed by 1 base and J by 1 base, leaving 6 bases between them. Germline V gene lookup returns CDR1 SGHKS and CDR2 YYEKEE (reference sequence). This CDR3 is CASSLLQSYEQYF. CDR3 in DNA: TGTGCCAGCAGCTTGCTACAGTCCTACGAGCAGTACTTC.

The table lists this clone with a count of one. V is TRBV7-6 and J is TRBJ2-1; maybe TRBD2 (5 bases). V gave up 3 bases and J gave up 0 bases, with 12 bases separating them. Germline values: CDR1 SGHVS, CDR2 FNYEAQ. CDR3 length: 16 residues. The CDR3 coding sequence is TGTGCCAGCAGCTTCCGAGCGGAAGGCTCCTACAATGAGCAGTTCTTC. It codes for CASSFRAEGSYNEQFF.

The chain employs TRBV27 and TRBJ1-2; D not certain. Germline loops: CDR1 MNHEY, CDR2 SMNVEV (reference sequence). The CDR3 runs to 14 residues. The V end lost 4 bases, the J end lost 0 bases, and 9 bases lay between the germline ends. The CDR3 spells CASSYQATNYGYTF. CDR3 in DNA: TGTGCCAGCAGTTATCAGGCAACTAACTATGGCTACACCTTC.

This chain uses TRBV28 with TRBJ1-1; tentative D call: TRBD1 (6 bases). Germline CDR1 reads MDHEN; CDR2 reads SYDVKM. The V end was cut by 7 bases, the J end by 1 base, with 13 bases between. This CDR3 is 14 amino acids long. CDR3 protein: CASKSGTRNTEAFF. In nucleotides, the CDR3 is TGTGCCAGCAAATCTGGGACAAGGAACACTGAAGCTTTCTTT.

The chain is built from TRBV3-1 (or the pseudogene TRBV3-2) and TRBJ1-1; D perhaps matches TRBD1 (6 bases). CDR1 and CDR2 from the germline V gene are LGHDT and YNNKEL (reference sequence). The germline V and J ends were trimmed by 2 bases and 3 bases, with 10 bases remaining between them. This CDR3 comprises 14 residues. The CDR3, as DNA: TGTGCCAGCAGCCAAACAGGGACCTACACTGAAGCTTTCTTT. The encoded protein is CASSQTGTYTEAFF.

V gene TRBV25-1 combines with J gene TRBJ1-2; 7 bases line up with TRBD1. The CDR3 contains 15 residues. Germline CDR1 reads MGHDK; CDR2 reads SYGVNS. Trimming at V came to 5 bases and at J to 0 bases, leaving 6 bases not matched to a gene. CDR3 region: CASSKPGQPNYGYTF. DNA for the CDR3: TGTGCCAGCAGTAAACCGGGACAGCCTAACTATGGCTACACCTTC.

The chain employs TRBV24-1 and TRBJ1-5; 10 nucleotides line up with TRBD1. The length of the CDR3 is 14 residues. CDR1 is KGHDR, CDR2 SFDVKD, per germline. V gave up 7 bases and J gave up 4 bases; unmatched junction bases: 3. CDR3 sequence: CATRRQGANQPQHF. CDR3 nucleotide sequence: TGTGCCACCAGGAGACAGGGGGCGAATCAGCCCCAGCATTTT.

CDR3 amino acids: CASSEVAVPNSPLHF. Here the CDR3 DNA reads TGTGCCAGCAGTGAAGTTGCAGTCCCGAATTCACCCCTCCACTTT. The rearrangement joins TRBV2 to TRBJ1-6, with D unclear. V was cut by 1 base and J by 7 bases, with 11 bases left in between. The V gene's germline CDR1 is SNHLY and CDR2 FYNNEI. The CDR3 contains 15 residues.

This clone has ten or more counts. V usage is TRBV11-2 and J usage is TRBJ2-7; 7 nucleotides match TRBD1. This CDR3 comprises 13 residues. J was trimmed by 4 bases and V by 8 bases; bases with no gene match: 8. The germline V gene encodes CDR1 SGHAT and CDR2 FQNNGV. CDR3 bases: TGTGCCAGCGGCGACAGGGTGAAATACGAGCAGTACTTC. It is translated as CASGDRVKYEQYF.

The DNA of the CDR3 is TGTGCCACCAGCAGTCGTGGCCAATATAGCAATCAGCCCCAGCATTTT. It codes for CATSSRGQYSNQPQHF. The V call is TRBV15, the J call TRBJ1-5; no definite D call. The CDR3 consists of 16 residues. The V end was cut by 3 bases, the J end by 0 bases, with 12 bases between. Germline V CDR1 and CDR2: LNHNV, YYDKDF (reference sequence).